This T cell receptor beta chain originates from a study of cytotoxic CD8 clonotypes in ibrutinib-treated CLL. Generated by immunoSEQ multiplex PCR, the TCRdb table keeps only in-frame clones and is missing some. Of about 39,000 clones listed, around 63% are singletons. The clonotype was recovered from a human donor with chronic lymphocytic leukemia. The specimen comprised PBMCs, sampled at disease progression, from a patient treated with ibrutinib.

The CDR3 DNA reads TGTGCCTGGACTTACGGGTTGAACACTGAAGCTTTCTTT. This gives the protein CAWTYGLNTEAFF. The V and J genes are TRBV30 and TRBJ1-1; D gene uncertain. Germline CDR1 and CDR2: GTSNPN and SVGIG (reference sequence). V lost 4 bases and J 0 bases, leaving 9 bases between the germline ends. The CDR3 has 13 residues.